The source of this T cell receptor (beta chain) is a study of blood T cell repertoires in COVID-19. Looking at the study overall: There were acute and convalescent COVID-19 samples, and they came from the United States, Italy and Spain. Nucleic acid was either cDNA or gDNA, and it came from T cells, B-cell-depleted T cells, or PBMCs.

This clone was observed a few times. The CDR3 runs to 16 residues. Trimming took 3 bases from V and 6 from J, leaving 18 bases between them. CDR1 and CDR2 (germline): SGHRS, YFSETQ. Authors' data handling: The authors estimated nucleated cell counts from reference gene primer amplification. Profiled with immunoSEQ multiplex PCR; TCRdb holds only in-frame clones, not every one. The V and J calls and clone size were taken over from that table, and D and trimming were inferred from the DNA. The sample lists 150,000 to 200,000 clones; nearly 80% were seen once. This sequence joins TRBV5-1 and TRBJ1-4, with unresolved D. Sample: peripheral blood. The source is a woman in her seventies with acute or convalescent COVID-19. CDR3 bases: TGCGCCAGCAGCTCCGCTACCGCGACTGCCGATGAAAAACTGTTTTTT. Translating it yields CASSSATATADEKLFF. The whole variable domain, remainder taken from reference TRBV5-1 and TRBJ1-4, is KAGVTQTPRYLIKTRGQQVTLSCSPISGHRSVSWYQQTPGQGLQFLFEYFSETQRNKGNFPGRFSGRQFSNSRSEMNVSTLELGDSALYLCASSSATATADEKLFFGSGTQLSVL.